The following is a T cell receptor (beta chain) sequence with its context. In the PCR, 60 Vbeta and 13 Jbeta primers were used. Profiled with immunoSEQ multiplex PCR; TCRdb holds only in-frame clones, not every one. The sample comprises about 160,000 clones, roughly 80% of which are singletons, and approximately 7% rests with the top ten. Trimming at V came to 5 bases and at J to 5 bases, leaving 11 bases not matched to a gene. The CDR3 contains 17 residues. Germline values: CDR1 SGHTA, CDR2 FQGTGA. The data derive from a study of cytomegalovirus exposure and HLA in healthy donors. J is TRBJ2-2 and V is TRBV7-3; TRBD2 aligns across 10 bases. Sequenced input: PBMCs. The TCR comes from a woman in her thirties in good health and CMV-seropositive. CDR3: CASSPHQRGGGTGELFF. CDR3 DNA: TGTGCCAGCAGCCCCCACCAGCGGGGGGGTGGTACCGGGGAGCTGTTTTTT.